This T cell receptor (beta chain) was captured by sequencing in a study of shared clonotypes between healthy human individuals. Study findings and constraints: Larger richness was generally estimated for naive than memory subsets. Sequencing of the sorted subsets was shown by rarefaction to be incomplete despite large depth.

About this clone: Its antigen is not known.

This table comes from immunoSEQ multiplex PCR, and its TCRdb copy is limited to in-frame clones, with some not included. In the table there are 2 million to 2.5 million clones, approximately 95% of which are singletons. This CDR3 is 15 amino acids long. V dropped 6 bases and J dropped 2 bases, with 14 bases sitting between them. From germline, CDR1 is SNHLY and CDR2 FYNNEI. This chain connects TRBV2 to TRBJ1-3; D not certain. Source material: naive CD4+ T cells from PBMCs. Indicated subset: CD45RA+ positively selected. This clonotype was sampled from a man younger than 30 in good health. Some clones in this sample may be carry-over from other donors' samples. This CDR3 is CASSKSIGAGNTIYF. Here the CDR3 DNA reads TGTGCCAGCAGCAAATCGATCGGGGCTGGAAACACCATATATTTT.